The source of this T cell receptor beta chain is a study of blood T cell repertoires in COVID-19. Study information: From T cells, B-cell-depleted T cells, or PBMCs came the material, which was cDNA or gDNA.

V shed 0 bases and J 13 bases; nucleotides not matched to a gene: 6. From germline, CDR1 is SGDLS and CDR2 YYNGEE. The CDR3 covers 13 residues. Sequencing used immunoSEQ multiplex PCR; TCRdb keeps in-frame clones, though not all of them. The sample records approximately 100,000 clones, roughly 82% being singletons. What was sequenced was peripheral blood. The origin of this receptor is a man aged 55 to 69 with acute or convalescent COVID-19. The chain has TRBV9 and TRBJ2-1; 8 nucleotides agree with TRBD2. Written as DNA, the CDR3 is TGTGCCAGCAGCGTAGAGTCTAGCGGGCCACAGTTCTTC. Encoded protein: CASSVESSGPQFF.